The 23 T cell receptor beta chains below come from one sample, sequenced in a study of blood T cell repertoires in COVID-19. Clones were sequenced by immunoSEQ multiplex PCR, and TCRdb holds only the in-frame ones, with some missing. The table lists 290,000 or so clones, around 87% of them singletons, with 1.3% in the top ten. The sequenced sample was peripheral blood. All receptors come from a man in his 70s with acute or convalescent COVID-19.

This chain joins TRBV2 and TRBJ1-6; possible D gene TRBD1, 6 bases. V lost 7 bases and J 6 bases, leaving 16 bases between the germline ends. CDR1 SNHLY and CDR2 FYNNEI come from the germline V gene. The CDR3 is 15 amino acids. CDR3 nucleotide sequence: TGTGCCAGCACCCTACAAGGGGGTTCTAATTCACCCCTCCACTTT. It yields the protein CASTLQGGSNSPLHF. Complete variable domain (other parts from reference TRBV2 and TRBJ1-6): EPEVTQTPSHQVTQMGQEVILRCVPISNHLYFYWYRQILGQKVEFLVSFYNNEISEKSEIFDDQFSVERPDGSNFTLKIRSTKLEDSAMYFCASTLQGGSNSPLHFGNGTRLTVT.

This chain connects TRBV6-2 or TRBV6-3 to TRBJ2-1, with 10 bases aligning to TRBD1. J gave up 7 bases and V 2 bases, and 11 bases lay outside the gene matches. Germline CDR1 and CDR2: MNHEY and SVGEGT. The CDR3 extends over 17 amino acids. The CDR3 DNA sequence: TGTGCCAGCAGTTACCACAAGGACAGGGGGGAACGGAATGAGCAGTTCTTC. Its translation is CASSYHKDRGERNEQFF.

The V call is TRBV21-1, the J call TRBJ1-5; TRBD1 reflects the table's D call only, with no check against the DNA. TRBV21-1 is a known pseudogene. The CDR3 contains 13 residues. The CDR3 is CASTQRGRRPQHF. Here the CDR3 DNA reads TGTGCCAGCACCCAAAGGGGTAGGCGGCCCCAGCATTTT.

The chain employs TRBV2 and TRBJ2-7; TRBD2 aligns across 7 bases. The germline gives CDR1 SNHLY, CDR2 FYNNEI. The CDR3 length is 16 residues. Trimming took 8 bases from V and 0 from J; bases not matched to a gene: 13. The CDR3 sequence: CASGGGRRGSSYEQYF. As DNA, the CDR3 is TGTGCCAGCGGGGGAGGACGGCGGGGGAGCTCCTACGAGCAGTACTTC.

This clone was seen only a few times. This rearrangement joins TRBV7-2 to TRBJ2-3; 11 bases map to TRBD2. Germline CDR1 is SGHTA and CDR2 is FQGNSA. Losses at the gene ends were 1 base for V and 4 bases for J; bases not matched to a gene: 4. The CDR3 loop spans 16 amino acids. In DNA form, the CDR3 reads TGTGCCAGCAGCTTAGTTAGCGGGGGGGCGGCAGATACGCAGTATTTT. Its translation is CASSLVSGGAADTQYF.

The CDR3 bases are TGTGCCACCACAATAGGGGCGAGCTCCTACGAGCAGTACTTC. Its translation is CATTIGASSYEQYF. The chain has TRBV2 and TRBJ2-7; perhaps TRBD1 as D (5 bases). V lost 10 bases, J lost 0 bases, and 16 bases lay in between. Germline CDR1 SNHLY, CDR2 FYNNEI. This CDR3 has 14 residues.

V and J are TRBV19 and TRBJ2-5, with 7 nucleotides matching TRBD1. Germline values: CDR1 LNHDA, CDR2 SQIVND (reference sequence). V was pared by 5 bases and J by 5 bases, with 5 bases of the junction left unmatched. The CDR3 extends over 13 amino acids. CDR3 sequence reads: CASSPQGTETQYF. CDR3 DNA: TGTGCCAGTAGTCCACAGGGGACGGAGACCCAGTACTTC.

The chain recombines TRBV5-5 with TRBJ1-5, with a tentative D call TRBD1 (6 bases). The CDR3 is 13 amino acids. The V end was cut by 4 bases, the J end by 7 bases, with 12 bases between. CDR1 SGHKS and CDR2 YYEKEE come from the germline V gene (reference sequence). The CDR3 DNA reads TGTGCCAGCAGCCCGGACAGATCCCAGCCCCAGCATTTT. Its protein product is CASSPDRSQPQHF. The entire variable domain, with the rest obtained from reference TRBV5-5 and TRBJ1-5, is as follows: DAGVTQSPTHLIKTRGQQVTLRCSPISGHKSVSWYQQVLGQGPQFIFQYYEKEERGRGNFPDRFSARQFPNYSSELNVNALLLGDSALYLCASSPDRSQPQHFGDGTRLSIL.

The chain links TRBV6-4 to TRBJ1-6; no clear D gene. The V gene lost 0 bases and the J gene lost 16 bases, with 19 bases spanning the gap. This CDR3 comprises 15 residues. Germline lookup yields CDR1 MRHNA and CDR2 SNTAGT. In nucleotides, the CDR3 is TGTGCCAGCAGTGACTCAAGGAGACCTCTTACCGTTCTCCACTTT. Encoded protein: CASSDSRRPLTVLHF.

The V and J genes are TRBV5-4 and TRBJ2-1; 7 positions agree with TRBD2. This CDR3 region has 16 residues. Germline CDR1 SGHNT, CDR2 YYREEE (reference sequence). Trimming cost V 0 bases and J 4 bases; bases outside gene matches: 7. The CDR3 is CASSLAASGYYNEQFF. The DNA for the CDR3 is TGTGCCAGCAGCTTGGCCGCTAGCGGATATTACAATGAGCAGTTCTTC.

The rearrangement uses TRBV5-1 and TRBJ1-6, with a tentative D call TRBD1 (6 bases). V lost 5 bases, J lost 5 bases, and 14 bases lay in between. Germline CDR1 SGHRS, CDR2 YFSETQ. This CDR3 region has 15 residues. CDR3 protein: CASSFWGQNNSPLHF. In DNA, the CDR3 is TGCGCCAGCAGTTTCTGGGGGCAGAATAATTCACCCCTCCACTTT.

The chain recombines TRBV7-2 with TRBJ2-5; D gene unclear. The CDR3 covers 12 residues. In germline, CDR1 is SGHTA, CDR2 FQGNSA. V was cut by 4 bases and J by 5 bases, with 8 bases left in between. The CDR3 is CASSWAPETQYF. CDR3 DNA: TGTGCCAGCAGCTGGGCACCCGAGACCCAGTACTTC.

The chain employs TRBV5-4 and TRBJ2-1; D may be TRBD1 (6 bases). Germline V gives CDR1 SGHNT, CDR2 YYREEE (reference sequence). With 4 bases removed from V and 1 base from J, the gap between germline ends came to 15 bases. There are 16 residues in the CDR3. The CDR3 DNA sequence: TGTGCCAGCAGCCCGAAACAGGGAACGTCCTACAATGAGCAGTTCTTC. This encodes CASSPKQGTSYNEQFF.

This clone has a single count. The chain uses TRBV7-3 and TRBJ1-5; no firm D call. Germline loops: CDR1 SGHTA, CDR2 FQGTGA. The CDR3 runs to 20 residues. The ends were cut back, 4 bases at V and 2 bases at J, with 27 bases in the middle. DNA of the CDR3: TGTGCCAGCAGCTCCTACCAAGGAAAGACAAACCCGGTCGGCAATCAGCCCCAGCATTTT. Protein product: CASSSYQGKTNPVGNQPQHF.

This clone was observed once. The chain has TRBV6-5 and TRBJ1-5, with 7 bases fitting TRBD1. The germline V gene encodes CDR1 MNHEY and CDR2 SVGAGI. V shed 7 bases and J 1 base; nucleotides not matched to a gene: 1. The CDR3 extends over 13 amino acids. CDR3 nucleotide sequence: TGTGCCAGCATACAGGGGAGCAATCAGCCCCAGCATTTT. As protein: CASIQGSNQPQHF.

The gene calls are TRBV4-3 and TRBJ2-6, with TRBD1 as a possible D gene (5 bases). V was cut by 0 bases and J by 0 bases, with 6 bases left in between. The CDR3 has 16 residues. Germline CDR1 LGHNA, CDR2 YSLEER. The CDR3 DNA follows: TGCGCCAGCAGCCAAGAAAGGGGCTCTGGGGCCAACGTCCTGACTTTC. Protein: CASSQERGSGANVLTF.

This clone was seen once. The V gene is TRBV30, the J gene TRBJ2-3; tentative D call: TRBD2 (6 bases). Trimming stripped 0 bases from V and 8 bases from J, with 9 bases between. Germline CDR1 is GTSNPN and CDR2 is SVGIG (reference sequence). The CDR3 totals 12 residues. This chain's CDR3 is CAWSVSGGTQYF. CDR3 nucleotides: TGTGCCTGGAGTGTATCCGGGGGTACGCAGTATTTT.

This clone was seen once. The chain combines TRBV9 with TRBJ1-1, with D maybe TRBD1 (6 bases). V lost 4 bases and J 0 bases, leaving 13 bases between the germline ends. The length of the CDR3 is 15 residues. CDR1 and CDR2 from the germline V gene are SGDLS and YYNGEE. The CDR3 DNA follows: TGTGCCAGCAGCCCCCAGGGACACCTGAACACTGAAGCTTTCTTT. It yields the protein CASSPQGHLNTEAFF.

V gene TRBV28 combines with J gene TRBJ1-6; 11 nucleotides align to TRBD1. V gave up 2 bases and J gave up 8 bases; unmatched junction bases: 2. This CDR3 has 15 residues. Germline V gene sequence: CDR1 MDHEN, CDR2 SYDVKM. The chain's CDR3 is CASSLGTGGYSPLHF. In DNA form, the CDR3 reads TGTGCCAGCAGTTTAGGGACAGGGGGGTATTCACCCCTCCACTTT.

The chain carries TRBV29-1 and TRBJ2-3; a possible D gene is TRBD2 (7 bases). CDR1 and CDR2 (germline): SQVTM, ANQGSEA. The CDR3 runs to 14 residues. V shed 4 bases and J shed 5 bases, with 16 bases lying between them. This chain's CDR3 is CSVGGRGPGDTQYF. The CDR3 nucleotides are TGCAGCGTTGGCGGGCGGGGGCCGGGAGATACGCAGTATTTT.

The rearrangement links TRBV3-1 (or the pseudogene TRBV3-2) to TRBJ2-7, with 7 bases aligning to TRBD1. J lost 1 base, V lost 1 base, and 7 bases had no gene match. In germline, CDR1 is LGHDT, CDR2 YNNKEL (reference sequence). The CDR3 runs 16 residues. Here the CDR3 reads CASSQGRRGLSYEQYF. The CDR3 nucleotides read TGTGCCAGCAGCCAAGGGAGAAGGGGGCTTTCCTACGAGCAGTACTTC.

The chain combines TRBV5-4 with TRBJ1-2; no clear D gene. This CDR3 has 16 amino acids. Germline loops: CDR1 SGHNT, CDR2 YYREEE (reference sequence). V lost 2 bases and J 2 bases, leaving 16 bases between the germline ends. The CDR3 region has the DNA TGTGCCAGCAGCTTTGGTTCACCCGCCGGGAACTATGGCTACACCTTC. The encoded protein is CASSFGSPAGNYGYTF.

In this sample, this clone turned up a few times. The J gene is TRBJ2-7, the V gene TRBV3-1 (or the pseudogene TRBV3-2); possibly TRBD2 for D (6 bases). The V and J ends lost 3 bases and 6 bases respectively, with 9 bases between them. The CDR3 sequence is 12 residues long. Germline CDR1 reads LGHDT; CDR2 reads YNNKEL (reference sequence). The CDR3 is CASSHYSGEQYF. The CDR3 DNA reads TGTGCCAGCAGCCATTATAGCGGCGAGCAGTACTTC.